A single sample is the source of the 17 T cell receptor beta chains below, sequenced in a study of blood T cell repertoires in COVID-19. TCRdb keeps only in-frame clones here, not all; method: immunoSEQ multiplex PCR. This sample has over 200,000 clones, with roughly 89% found just once. The sequenced sample was PBMCs or T cells enriched from blood (not recorded which). Receptors were obtained from a man aged 40-49 years who had recovered from COVID-19.

This chain joins TRBV4-3 and TRBJ2-2; 8 bases match TRBD1. This CDR3 spans 16 amino acids. The trim removed 2 bases at V and 0 bases at J, leaving 2 bases unmatched. The germline V gene encodes CDR1 LGHNA and CDR2 YSLEER. CDR3 in amino acids: CASSQTTGANTGELFF. The CDR3, as DNA: TGCGCCAGCAGCCAAACGACAGGGGCGAACACCGGGGAGCTGTTTTTT.

The rearrangement uses TRBV27 and TRBJ2-7, with 7 bases matching TRBD1. Germline CDR1 MNHEY, CDR2 SMNVEV (reference sequence). The CDR3 totals 17 residues. Trimming at V came to 2 bases and at J to 2 bases, leaving 12 bases not matched to a gene. DNA for the CDR3: TGTGCCAGCAGTTTAGAGGGGGCGTATGGGCGCACCTACGAGCAGTACTTC. It yields the protein CASSLEGAYGRTYEQYF.

The chain is built from TRBV27 and TRBJ2-1, with TRBD2 matching over 7 bases. Unmatched junction bases numbered 9, after V lost 3 bases and J lost 4 bases. Germline V lookup: CDR1 MNHEY, CDR2 SMNVEV (reference sequence). The CDR3 has 16 amino acids. As DNA, the CDR3 is TGTGCCAGCAGTTTTTTGTCGGGAGGCCGATACAATGAGCAGTTCTTC. It codes for CASSFLSGGRYNEQFF.

V is TRBV19 and J is TRBJ1-2; a weak D match, TRBD1 (6 bases). This CDR3 spans 15 amino acids. Trimming took off 7 bases at V and 6 bases at J, with 21 bases between the two ends. CDR1 is LNHDA, CDR2 SQIVND, per germline (reference sequence). CDR3 in amino acids: CASTPAGSRTDGYTF. CDR3 nucleotide sequence: TGTGCCAGTACCCCCGCTGGGTCCAGGACAGATGGCTACACCTTC.

This clone is a singleton in its sample. The rearrangement uses TRBV6-1 and TRBJ2-3; 15 bases map to TRBD2. The CDR3 totals 17 residues. Germline V lookup: CDR1 MNHNS, CDR2 SASEGT. Losses at the gene ends were 2 bases for V and 3 bases for J; bases not matched to a gene: 3. The CDR3: CASSEFGTSGRTDTQYF. CDR3 sequence (DNA): TGTGCCAGCAGTGAATTTGGGACTAGCGGGAGGACAGATACGCAGTATTTT.

Only one count was recorded for this clone. The chain couples TRBV10-3 to TRBJ1-5; D remains unclear. Trimming took off 3 bases at V and 3 bases at J, with 18 bases between the two ends. This CDR3 is 17 amino acids long. Germline CDR1 and CDR2: ENHRY and SYGVKD. The CDR3, as DNA: TGTGCCATCAGTGATGCGAGGTTGATGCCAAACAATCAGCCCCAGCATTTT. Protein product: CAISDARLMPNNQPQHF.

This chain's CDR3 is CASRGGPVNANTGELFF. CDR3 in DNA: TGTGCCAGCAGGGGAGGGCCGGTTAACGCGAACACCGGGGAGCTGTTTTTT. The chain has TRBV9 and TRBJ2-2, with TRBD2 identical over 7 bases. The junction had 10 bases not matched to a gene; V was cut back by 5 bases and J by 0 bases. Germline V gene lookup returns CDR1 SGDLS and CDR2 YYNGEE. The CDR3 contains 17 residues.

This chain joins TRBV9 and TRBJ2-2; D is perhaps TRBD2 (7 bases). This CDR3 region has 17 residues. Germline V gene data show CDR1 as SGDLS and CDR2 as YYNGEE. The V gene lost 3 bases and the J gene lost 0 bases, with 15 bases spanning the gap. The CDR3 sequence is CASSGPRGGPNTGELFF. The CDR3 DNA is TGTGCCAGCAGCGGACCTAGGGGGGGCCCGAACACCGGGGAGCTGTTTTTT.

This chain joins TRBV27 and TRBJ2-3; D unclear. V was clipped by 0 bases and J by 0 bases, with 4 bases between them. The CDR3 is 14 residues long. CDR1 is MNHEY, CDR2 SMNVEV, per germline (reference sequence). CDR3 protein: CASSLSRSTDTQYF. The CDR3 DNA is TGTGCCAGCAGTTTATCGCGCAGCACAGATACGCAGTATTTT.

This chain connects TRBV11-2 to TRBJ2-4; a possible D gene is TRBD2 (6 bases). The CDR3 is 15 residues long. Germline V gene lookup returns CDR1 SGHAT and CDR2 FQNNGV. The V end was cut by 0 bases, the J end by 9 bases, with 15 bases between. CDR3 protein: CASSLDERLVSIQYF. The CDR3 DNA follows: TGTGCCAGCAGCTTAGACGAACGACTAGTCTCCATTCAGTACTTC. Full variable domain (rest looked up from reference TRBV11-2 and TRBJ2-4): EAGVAQSPRYKIIEKRQSVAFWCNPISGHATLYWYQQILGQGPKLLIQFQNNGVVDDSQLPKDRFSAERLKGVDSTLKIQPAKLEDSAVYLCASSLDERLVSIQYFGAGTRLSVL.

The V and J genes are TRBV6-5 and TRBJ2-7; D possibly corresponds to TRBD1 (6 bases). CDR1 and CDR2 from the germline V gene are MNHEY and SVGAGI. The CDR3 is 15 residues long. The ends were cut back, 4 bases at V and 1 base at J, with 14 bases in the middle. The CDR3 coding sequence is TGTGCCAGCAGTTCACCCGACAGGCTTTCCTACGAGCAGTACTTC. Translated: CASSSPDRLSYEQYF.

This chain connects TRBV5-5 to TRBJ1-1, with 7 bases aligning to TRBD1. Losses at the gene ends were 3 bases for V and 0 bases for J; bases not matched to a gene: 2. CDR3 length: 14 residues. From germline, CDR1 is SGHKS and CDR2 YYEKEE (reference sequence). The CDR3 protein is CASSYGQVNTEAFF. The CDR3 bases are TGTGCCAGCAGCTACGGACAGGTGAACACTGAAGCTTTCTTT.

This chain joins TRBV3-1 (or the pseudogene TRBV3-2) and TRBJ2-7; the match to TRBD2 covers 9 bases. Germline CDR1 reads LGHDT; CDR2 reads YNNKEL (reference sequence). The CDR3 totals 14 residues. The J segment lost 4 bases and the V segment lost 5 bases, leaving 6 bases of the junction unmatched. CDR3 bases: TGTGCCAGCAGCACCCTAGCGGGACGGTACGAGCAGTACTTC. Translating gives CASSTLAGRYEQYF.

J is TRBJ2-2 and V is TRBV5-1; 11 nucleotides line up with TRBD1. Germline CDR1 and CDR2: SGHRS and YFSETQ. The CDR3 has 15 residues. After removal of 4 bases from V and 1 base from J, the junction contained 0 bases not matched to a gene. This CDR3 reads CASSGTGGNTGELFF. Written as DNA, the CDR3 is TGCGCCAGCAGCGGGACAGGGGGGAACACCGGGGAGCTGTTTTTT.

The V call is TRBV3-1 (or the pseudogene TRBV3-2), the J call TRBJ2-1; no reliable D call. The CDR3 consists of 16 residues. The ends were cut back, 2 bases at V and 8 bases at J, with 19 bases in the middle. Per the germline V gene, CDR1 is LGHDT and CDR2 is YNNKEL (reference sequence). For the CDR3, the DNA is TGTGCCAGCAGCCAATTCTACGGCGGAACCTCTCATGAGCAGTTCTTC. Translated, it gives CASSQFYGGTSHEQFF.

The V and J genes are TRBV3-1 (or the pseudogene TRBV3-2) and TRBJ1-1; possible D gene TRBD1, 5 bases. This CDR3 is 15 amino acids long. The V gene's germline CDR1 is LGHDT and CDR2 YNNKEL (reference sequence). The germline V and J ends were trimmed by 0 bases and 4 bases, with 12 bases remaining between them. CDR3 coding DNA: TGTGCCAGCAGCCAAGATTGGGGGGAGACCACTGAAGCTTTCTTT. Its translation: CASSQDWGETTEAFF.

The chain has TRBV12-3 or TRBV12-4 and TRBJ1-5; D is possibly TRBD1 (5 bases). Trimming pared 5 bases from V and 8 bases from J, leaving 7 bases between. The CDR3 sequence is 11 residues long. CDR3 in DNA: TGTGCCAGCAGTACGGGGGAGCCCCAGCATTTT. It encodes CASSTGEPQHF.